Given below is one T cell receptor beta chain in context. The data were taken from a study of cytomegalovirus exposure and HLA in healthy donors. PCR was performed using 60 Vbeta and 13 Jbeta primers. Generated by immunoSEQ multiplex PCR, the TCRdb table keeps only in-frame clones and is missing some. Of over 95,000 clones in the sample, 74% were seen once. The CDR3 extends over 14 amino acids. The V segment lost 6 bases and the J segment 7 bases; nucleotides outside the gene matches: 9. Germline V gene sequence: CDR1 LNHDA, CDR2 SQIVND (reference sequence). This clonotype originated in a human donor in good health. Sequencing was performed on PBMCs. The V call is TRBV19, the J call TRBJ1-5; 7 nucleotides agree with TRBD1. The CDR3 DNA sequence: TGTGCCAGTAGGGGGGGTCCAGGGGGGCAGCCCCAGCATTTT. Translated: CASRGGPGGQPQHF. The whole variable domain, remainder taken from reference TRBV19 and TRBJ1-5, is DGGITQSPKYLFRKEGQNVTLSCEQNLNHDAMYWYRQDPGQGLRLIYYSQIVNDFQKGDIAEGYSVSREKKESFPLTVTSAQKNPTAFYLCASRGGPGGQPQHFGDGTRLSIL.